The rows below give T cell receptor beta chains drawn from one sample of a study of T cells after yellow fever vaccination. TCRdb itself ran the 5' RACE reads through MiXCR, one entry per CDR3 protein. The repertoire has hundreds of thousands of distinct CDR3 sequences, about 14% of them found once; the top ten carry about an eighth. Sequencing used PBMCs, obtained on the day of the yellow fever booster vaccination. The source is a man under 40 who received the YFV17D yellow fever vaccine. Each CDR3 is given with its conserved first and last residue. A D gene is named only where the DNA matches it firmly. For some rows the clone size is stated as once, few or many, or as a class when expanded; others skip it.

clone_size	d_call	j_call	v_call	cdr3_nt	cdr3_aa
few	.	TRBJ1-1	TRBV5-1	TGCGCCAGCAAGGTAGGGGCGACCCTGAACACTGAAGCTTTCTTT	CASKVGATLNTEAFF
few	.	TRBJ2-1	TRBV6-1	TGTGCCAGCGGGGGGCGGGAGAATTGGAATGAGCAGTTCTTC	CASGGRENWNEQFF
few	.	TRBJ2-5	TRBV6-2/TRBV6-3	TGTGCCAGCAGTTACTCTGCGGCTTCAGGGGCCCAGTACTTC	CASSYSAASGAQYF
.	TRBD1	TRBJ2-3	TRBV5-1	TGCGCCAGCAGCCTCGGGACAGGGGTGTCAGATACGCAGTATTTT	CASSLGTGVSDTQYF
.	.	TRBJ1-1	TRBV7-2	TGTGCCAGCAGACTCGTCGAGGGGTGGAACACTGAAGCTTTCTTT	CASRLVEGWNTEAFF
few	TRBD1	TRBJ1-2	TRBV6-5	TGTGCCAGCAGTTACGAAGACAGGGGCGGGTATGGCTACACCTTC	CASSYEDRGGYGYTF
.	.	TRBJ2-7	TRBV7-2	TGTGCCAGCAGCCCGTGGTCCCTAAAGGGTACCTACGAGCAGTACTTC	CASSPWSLKGTYEQYF
many	.	TRBJ1-6	TRBV6-5	TGTGCCAGCAGTTACAATAAGGGGCTCCCATCACCCCTCCACTTT	CASSYNKGLPSPLHF
few	TRBD1	TRBJ2-5	TRBV23-1	TGCGCCAGCAGTCGATCCGGGACAGGGGGGAAAGAGACCCAGTACTTC	CASSRSGTGGKETQYF
.	.	TRBJ2-3	TRBV27	TGTGCCAGCAGTTTATCGATACTGCTAGCCGACACAGATACGCAGTATTTT	CASSLSILLADTDTQYF
.	.	TRBJ1-1	TRBV30	TGTGCCTGGAGCCCCCTCGGAGTTGAAGCTTTCTTT	CAWSPLGVEAFF
.	.	TRBJ2-7	TRBV30	TGTGCCTGGGCAAGCCGGATAGTCGACGAGCAGTACTTC	CAWASRIVDEQYF
.	.	TRBJ2-5	TRBV6-2/TRBV6-3	TGTGCCAGCAGTTACGACGGGACCCAGTACTTC	CASSYDGTQYF
.	TRBD2	TRBJ2-3	TRBV6-5	TGTGCCAGCAGTTCCCCTGGGGGGGTTCACACAGATACGCAGTATTTT	CASSSPGGVHTDTQYF
.	TRBD2	TRBJ2-5	TRBV20-1	TGCAGTGCCACGAGACTAGCGGGACAAGAGACCCAGTACTTC	CSATRLAGQETQYF
.	.	TRBJ2-3	TRBV30	TGTGCCTGGGCCACGGGACTCGTAAATTCAGATACGCAGTATTTT	CAWATGLVNSDTQYF